This T cell receptor (beta chain) was documented in a study of shared clonotypes between healthy human individuals. Per the germline V gene, CDR1 is SGHDT and CDR2 is YYEEEE. The CDR3 totals 15 residues. J gave up 5 bases and V 0 bases, and 5 bases lay outside the gene matches. Study outcomes and limitations: Some clonotypes were shared by all four sorted-subset donors, while others were not shared. The non-shared ones had lower generation probabilities than the shared ones.

Profiled with immunoSEQ multiplex PCR; TCRdb holds only in-frame clones, not every one. The table has 2 million to 2.5 million clones, more than 90% seen once. This clone came up once. Its antigen is as yet unknown. Different DNA sequences within this sample yield the same CDR3. Sequencing was performed on naive CD4+ T cells sorted from blood. Subset noted: CD45RA+ positively selected. This rearrangement joins TRBV5-6 to TRBJ1-5, with 7 bases matching TRBD1. The TCR originated in a man younger than 35 in good health. As DNA, the CDR3 is TGTGCCAGCAGCTTGGGAGGGCAGGGGGATCAGCCCCAGCATTTT. Translated, it gives CASSLGGQGDQPQHF.